The T cell receptor (beta chain) under discussion was sequenced for a study of blood T cell repertoires in COVID-19. Study context: Both acute and convalescent COVID-19 samples were obtained from the United States, Italy and Spain. T cells, B-cell-depleted T cells, or PBMCs provided the cDNA or gDNA that served as material.

CDR1 and CDR2 (germline): SQVTM, ANQGSEA. There are 14 residues in the CDR3. The junction had 9 bases not matched to a gene; V was cut back by 7 bases and J by 1 base. As processed by the authors: Researchers report that nucleated cell counts were estimated from reference gene primer amplification. Some clones are missing from TCRdb's copy, which holds only in-frame ones; the method was immunoSEQ multiplex PCR. D and trimming were read from the DNA, whereas the V and J calls and clone size are those reported in that table. Here the sample spans a few hundred thousand clones, about 87% being singletons. This clone was detected only a few times.

The material sequenced was peripheral blood. The clonotype comes from a woman in her thirties or forties with acute or convalescent COVID-19. The chain recombines TRBV29-1 with TRBJ1-1; 7 nucleotides agree with TRBD1. CDR3 nucleotides: TGCAGCGCTGGGACCCGGACAGGGAACACTGAAGCTTTCTTT. Encoded protein: CSAGTRTGNTEAFF.